These T cell receptor beta chains were read from a single sample in a study of blood T cell repertoires in COVID-19. Data came from immunoSEQ multiplex PCR; TCRdb stores just in-frame clones and leaves some out. The data show some 120,000 clones, over 75% seen once. Sequenced input: peripheral blood. The source of these receptors is a man aged 45 to 65 with acute or convalescent COVID-19. Each CDR3 is given with its conserved first and last residue. The D gene is left open where the match is weak. Only part of the rows carry a size: once, few, many, or a class if the clone is expanded.

TRBV5-6	TRBJ2-7	.	TRBD2	CASSLRDYSYEQYF	TGTGCCAGCAGCCTCCGGGACTACTCCTACGAGCAGTACTTC
TRBV7-7	TRBJ2-7	once	.	CASSLAPEYEQYF	TGTGCCAGCAGCTTAGCTCCTGAGTACGAGCAGTACTTC
TRBV18	TRBJ1-1	once	TRBD1	CASSPPRQGRNTEAFF	TGTGCCAGCTCACCACCCCGACAGGGTAGGAACACTGAAGCTTTCTTT
TRBV19	TRBJ1-6	.	TRBD1	CASSLGQGDNSPLHF	TGTGCCAGTAGTCTTGGACAGGGGGACAATTCACCCCTCCACTTT
TRBV4-1	TRBJ2-1	few	.	CASSPTFARTGSSYNEQFF	TGCGCCAGCAGCCCCACATTTGCCCGAACAGGGAGCTCCTACAATGAGCAGTTCTTC
TRBV7-8	TRBJ2-1	.	.	CASSPEEGRQNEQFF	TGTGCCAGCAGCCCAGAGGAGGGGCGCCAGAATGAGCAGTTCTTC
TRBV6-5	TRBJ1-5	.	.	CASSYSPINQPQHF	TGTGCCAGCAGTTACTCCCCCATTAATCAGCCCCAGCATTTT
TRBV7-2	TRBJ1-4	.	TRBD1	CASSLEGQGEKLFF	TGTGCCAGCAGCTTAGAGGGACAGGGGGAAAAACTGTTTTTT
TRBV5-1	TRBJ1-2	.	.	CASSLKRTGDGYTF	TGCGCCAGCAGCTTAAAAAGGACGGGGGACGGCTACACCTTC
TRBV18	TRBJ2-1	.	.	CASSPSNEQFF	TGTGCCAGCTCGCCTAGCAATGAGCAGTTCTTC
TRBV11-2	TRBJ2-3	.	.	CASSLLAEYTDTQYF	TGTGCCAGCAGCTTATTAGCGGAGTACACAGATACGCAGTATTTT
TRBV6-6	TRBJ2-5	.	TRBD1	CASRGDRGGETQYF	TGTGCCAGCAGGGGGGACAGGGGCGGGGAGACCCAGTACTTC
TRBV10-3	TRBJ2-1	.	TRBD2	CAISRTSGSVDEQFF	TGTGCCATCAGCAGGACTAGCGGGAGCGTGGATGAGCAGTTCTTC
TRBV5-1	TRBJ2-3	.	TRBD2	CASSRGVTGGPDTQYF	TGCGCCAGCAGCAGGGGCGTCACGGGAGGGCCGGATACGCAGTATTTT
TRBV30	TRBJ1-5	.	.	CAWSVADNQPQHF	TGTGCCTGGAGTGTTGCGGACAATCAGCCCCAGCATTTT
TRBV15	TRBJ1-1	.	.	CATSRGQPNTEAFF	TGTGCCACCAGCAGAGGACAGCCCAACACTGAAGCTTTCTTT
TRBV19	TRBJ1-3	.	.	CASTKAGLTSGNTIYF	TGTGCCAGTACCAAAGCGGGTTTAACGTCTGGAAACACCATATATTTT
TRBV5-8	TRBJ2-1	.	.	CASSLALWGNPPFF	TGTGCCAGCAGCTTGGCGCTTTGGGGCAATCCCCCGTTCTTC
TRBV6-5	TRBJ2-7	.	.	CASRWHSPEQYF	TGTGCCAGCAGATGGCATAGCCCCGAGCAGTACTTC
TRBV29-1	TRBJ2-2	.	TRBD1	CSVTNSGHDRVPPGELFF	TGCAGCGTTACTAATTCGGGGCACGACAGGGTCCCTCCCGGGGAGCTGTTTTTT
TRBV4-3	TRBJ1-2	.	.	CASSQETGFDYGYTF	TGCGCCAGCAGCCAAGAAACGGGGTTCGACTATGGCTACACCTTC
TRBV29-1	TRBJ1-6	.	TRBD1	CSVSSGTGGNSPLHF	TGCAGCGTTTCGTCCGGGACAGGGGGTAATTCACCCCTCCACTTT
TRBV11-2	TRBJ2-7	once	TRBD2	CASRDTSGIYEQYF	TGTGCCAGCAGGGATACTAGCGGGATTTACGAGCAGTACTTC
TRBV3-1/TRBV3-2	TRBJ1-2	.	.	CASSPRGERSYGYTF	TGTGCCAGCAGCCCCAGGGGTGAGAGGAGCTATGGCTACACCTTC
TRBV11-3	TRBJ2-5	.	TRBD1	CASSPGDGTAQETQYF	TGTGCCAGCAGCCCGGGCGATGGGACAGCCCAAGAGACCCAGTACTTC
TRBV27	TRBJ2-5	.	.	CASSLTAGPGEETQYF	TGTGCCAGCAGTTTAACGGCCGGGCCAGGGGAAGAGACCCAGTACTTC
TRBV10-3	TRBJ2-7	once	TRBD2	CATYGGGSYEQYF	TGTGCCACCTACGGGGGGGGTAGCTACGAGCAGTACTTC
TRBV24-1	TRBJ2-1	.	TRBD2	CATSSPGLALHEQFF	TGTGCCACCAGTTCACCGGGACTAGCCCTTCATGAGCAGTTCTTC